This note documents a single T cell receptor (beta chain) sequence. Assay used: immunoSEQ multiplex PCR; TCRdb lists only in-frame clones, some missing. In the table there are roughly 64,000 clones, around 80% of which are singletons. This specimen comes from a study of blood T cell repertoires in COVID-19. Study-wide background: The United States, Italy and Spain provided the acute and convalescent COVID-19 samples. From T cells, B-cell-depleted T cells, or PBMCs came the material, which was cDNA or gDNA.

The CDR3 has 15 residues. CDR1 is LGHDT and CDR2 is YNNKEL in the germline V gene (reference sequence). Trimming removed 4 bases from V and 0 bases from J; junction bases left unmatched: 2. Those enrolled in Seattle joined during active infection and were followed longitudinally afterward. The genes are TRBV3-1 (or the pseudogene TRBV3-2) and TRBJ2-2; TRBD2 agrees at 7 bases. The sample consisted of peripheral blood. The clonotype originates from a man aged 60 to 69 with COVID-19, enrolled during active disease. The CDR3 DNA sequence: TGTGCCAGCAGCCTAGCGGGTGCGAACACCGGGGAGCTGTTTTTT. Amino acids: CASSLAGANTGELFF.